Below are 14 T cell receptor beta chains sequenced from a single sample in a study of blood T cell repertoires in COVID-19. Here immunoSEQ multiplex PCR was the method, and the copy in TCRdb shows in-frame clones only, minus some. Found here are hundreds of thousands of clones, almost 90% of them singletons; the top ten hold roughly 1.6%. The source material was PBMCs or T cells enriched from blood (not recorded which). Receptors originate from a woman under 30 with acute COVID-19.

This chain joins TRBV19 and TRBJ2-1; tentatively, D is TRBD1 (5 bases). The CDR3 sequence is 18 residues long. CDR1 and CDR2 from the germline V gene are LNHDA and SQIVND (reference sequence). V lost 0 bases and J lost 0, with 15 bases in between. CDR3 sequence: CASSIDPQTASSYNEQFF. CDR3 coding DNA: TGTGCCAGTAGTATAGACCCTCAGACAGCGAGCTCCTACAATGAGCAGTTCTTC.

This sequence joins TRBV5-4 and TRBJ2-5; 9 nucleotides match TRBD2. V gave up 0 bases and J gave up 1 base; unmatched junction bases: 4. CDR3 size: 16 residues. Germline V lookup: CDR1 SGHNT, CDR2 YYREEE (reference sequence). The CDR3 nucleotides read TGTGCCAGCAGCTTGGAGGCTAGCGGGACCCAAGAGACCCAGTACTTC. The encoded protein is CASSLEASGTQETQYF.

The chain has TRBV9 and TRBJ1-2; weak D call: TRBD1 (6 bases). Germline assignment: CDR1 SGDLS and CDR2 YYNGEE. The CDR3 covers 19 residues. V shed 4 bases and J shed 3 bases, with 28 bases lying between them. CDR3 loop: CASSHYRALLSPYHYGYTF. The CDR3 DNA is TGTGCCAGCAGCCACTACAGGGCACTCCTTTCTCCCTACCACTATGGCTACACCTTC.

The chain combines TRBV19 with TRBJ2-1, with 10 bases lining up with TRBD2. The V gene's germline CDR1 is LNHDA and CDR2 SQIVND (reference sequence). The CDR3 has 20 residues. V lost 4 bases and J lost 5; bases outside the gene matches: 20. CDR3 nucleotide sequence: TGTGCCAGTAGTACCCCCCCTCGGCTAGCGGGAGTCTTTTCGCACAATGAGCAGTTCTTC. This encodes CASSTPPRLAGVFSHNEQFF.

V gene TRBV6-5 combines with J gene TRBJ2-2; 11 bases agree with TRBD1. V dropped 2 bases and J dropped 7; count of bases not matched to a gene: 6. Germline V gene lookup returns CDR1 MNHEY and CDR2 SVGAGI. The CDR3 contains 16 residues. The CDR3 DNA reads TGTGCCAGCAGTTACGCGGACAGGGGGCCGGTCGGGGAGCTGTTTTTT. It specifies CASSYADRGPVGELFF.

The chain uses TRBV18 and TRBJ1-2; no reliable D call. Germline V gene sequence: CDR1 KGHSH, CDR2 LQKENI. This CDR3 has 15 residues. Trimming took 0 bases from V and 4 from J, leaving 12 bases between them. CDR3 coding DNA: TGTGCCAGCTCACCACCGAGGGCCTTGGGCTATGGCTACACCTTC. It is translated as CASSPPRALGYGYTF. Full variable domain (rest looked up from reference TRBV18 and TRBJ1-2): NAGVMQNPRHLVRRRGQEARLRCSPMKGHSHVYWYRQLPEEGLKFMVYLQKENIIDESGMPKERFSAEFPKEGPSILRIQQVVRGDSAAYFCASSPPRALGYGYTFGSGTRLTVV.

V and J are TRBV18 and TRBJ1-1; 7 nucleotides match TRBD1. CDR1 is KGHSH, CDR2 LQKENI, per germline. Trimming removed 5 bases from V and 0 bases from J; junction bases left unmatched: 6. The CDR3 extends over 15 amino acids. The CDR3 region is CASSAGTGVNTEAFF. In DNA, the CDR3 is TGTGCCAGCTCAGCCGGAACAGGGGTGAACACTGAAGCTTTCTTT.

The chain has TRBV15 and TRBJ2-1; 8 nucleotides align to TRBD2. After removal of 0 bases from V and 2 bases from J, the junction contained 0 bases not matched to a gene. Per germline, CDR1 LNHNV and CDR2 YYDKDF (reference sequence). CDR3 length equals 15 residues. CDR3 nucleotide sequence: TGTGCCACCAGCAGAGATAGCGGGGCCTACAATGAGCAGTTCTTC. Translating it yields CATSRDSGAYNEQFF.

The chain joins TRBV5-1 to TRBJ1-2, with TRBD1 as a possible D gene (6 bases). V was clipped by 0 bases and J by 7 bases, with 16 bases between them. CDR3 length equals 15 residues. Germline V lookup: CDR1 SGHRS, CDR2 YFSETQ. CDR3: CASSLDKSTGTGYTF. As DNA, the CDR3 is TGCGCCAGCAGCTTGGACAAAAGTACAGGGACTGGCTACACCTTC.

In DNA, the CDR3 is TGTGCAAGTCGCTTAGCGCGGGACTACCAAGGAGCGAACACCGGGGAGCTGTTTTTT. As protein: CASRLARDYQGANTGELFF. The chain joins TRBV12-2 to TRBJ2-2; the table assigns TRBD2, which was not confirmed against the DNA. TRBV12-2 is tagged as a pseudogene. The CDR3 covers 19 residues.

The chain employs TRBV7-2 and TRBJ2-7, with D possibly matching TRBD2 (5 bases). Trimming pared 2 bases from V and 3 bases from J, leaving 17 bases between. The CDR3 totals 16 residues. Germline V gives CDR1 SGHTA, CDR2 FQGNSA. CDR3 nucleotides: TGTGCCAGCAGCTTATCCGCAGGACTCCAAAACTACGAGCAGTACTTC. This encodes CASSLSAGLQNYEQYF.

CDR3 nucleotides: TGTGCCAGCAGCCCGAGGGGGTTGGGTTCCGGGGAGCTGTTTTTT. It is translated as CASSPRGLGSGELFF. The chain employs TRBV3-1 (or the pseudogene TRBV3-2) and TRBJ2-2; possible D gene TRBD1, 6 bases. V was trimmed by 4 bases and J by 6 bases, leaving 15 bases between them. This CDR3 has 15 residues. Germline CDR1 LGHDT, CDR2 YNNKEL (reference sequence).

The J gene is TRBJ1-5, the V gene TRBV7-8; tentatively, D is TRBD1 (5 bases). V lost 4 bases, J lost 3 bases, and 34 bases lay in between. The germline gives CDR1 SGHVS, CDR2 FQNEAQ. This CDR3 region has 22 residues. The CDR3 is CASSSLRVRHIDSHRINQPQHF. CDR3 in DNA: TGTGCCAGCAGCTCCCTTAGGGTTCGGCATATTGACAGTCACCGAATCAATCAGCCCCAGCATTTT.

This clone was observed a handful of times. The chain is built from TRBV19 and TRBJ2-2; TRBD2 aligns across 8 bases. V was clipped by 3 bases and J by 0 bases; unmatched bases: 9. The CDR3 runs 18 residues. Germline-derived CDR1 and CDR2 are LNHDA and SQIVND (reference sequence). The DNA of the CDR3 is TGTGCCAGTAGTATGGGAAGCGGGAGCGGCCCGAACACCGGGGAGCTGTTTTTT. The encoded protein is CASSMGSGSGPNTGELFF.